This passage covers 11 T cell receptor beta chains from one sample sequenced in a study of cytomegalovirus exposure and HLA in healthy donors. PCR employed 60 Vbeta and 13 Jbeta primers. Profiling relied on immunoSEQ multiplex PCR, and the TCRdb table lists in-frame clones only, not all of them. This sample yields 150,000 or so clones, of which roughly 70% are seen a single time; around 2.3% belongs to the top ten. Material for sequencing was PBMCs. The source of these receptors is a man between 25 and 39 years old in good health and CMV-seronegative.

The chain joins TRBV11-2 to TRBJ2-1, with D possibly TRBD1 on 5 matching bases. Trimming took 5 bases from V and 3 from J, leaving 14 bases between them. Germline lookup yields CDR1 SGHAT and CDR2 FQNNGV. The CDR3 is 15 residues long. CDR3 coding DNA: TGTGCCAGCAGCCGAGACAGTAGTTTCTACAATGAGCAGTTCTTC. The encoded protein is CASSRDSSFYNEQFF.

The chain couples TRBV19 to TRBJ1-1; unclear D gene. V was pared by 6 bases and J by 2 bases, with 10 bases between. The CDR3 totals 13 residues. In germline, CDR1 is LNHDA, CDR2 SQIVND (reference sequence). The DNA of the CDR3 is TGTGCCAGTAGGCCGGGAAAAAACACTGAAGCTTTCTTT. Translating gives CASRPGKNTEAFF.

This chain links TRBV7-8 with TRBJ1-6, with D maybe TRBD1 (5 bases). There are 13 residues in the CDR3. V was clipped by 5 bases and J by 7 bases, with 9 bases between them. The germline V gene has CDR1 SGHVS and CDR2 FQNEAQ. CDR3 sequence (DNA): TGTGCCAGCAGCCAGGGCATGAATTCACCCCTCCACTTT. This sequence encodes CASSQGMNSPLHF.

V and J are TRBV19 and TRBJ1-2; 7 bases line up with TRBD1. CDR3 size: 13 residues. The V gene end was trimmed by 5 bases and the J gene end by 6 bases; junction bases not matched to a gene: 6. Germline loops: CDR1 LNHDA, CDR2 SQIVND (reference sequence). CDR3 DNA: TGTGCCAGTAGTGCTACAGACAGGGATGGCTACACCTTC. Its translation: CASSATDRDGYTF.

V and J are TRBV7-8 and TRBJ2-7; TRBD1 aligns across 8 bases. CDR3 size: 15 residues. The J segment lost 2 bases and the V segment lost 1 base, leaving 4 bases of the junction unmatched. CDR1 is SGHVS and CDR2 is FQNEAQ in the germline V gene. In nucleotides, the CDR3 is TGTGCCAGCAGCTTAGACAGGGGGGCGGCCTACGAGCAGTACTTC. It translates to CASSLDRGAAYEQYF.

V gene TRBV27 combines with J gene TRBJ2-1, with D maybe TRBD2 (6 bases). V dropped 5 bases and J dropped 4 bases, with 15 bases sitting between them. Germline CDR1 MNHEY, CDR2 SMNVEV (reference sequence). This CDR3 has 15 residues. This CDR3 is CASSPDSGGYNEQFF. The CDR3 DNA reads TGTGCCAGCAGTCCCGACTCCGGGGGATACAATGAGCAGTTCTTC.

The V call is TRBV7-2, the J call TRBJ2-4; 7 nucleotides agree with TRBD1. Germline V gives CDR1 SGHTA, CDR2 FQGNSA. The CDR3 loop spans 14 amino acids. V lost 5 bases, J lost 2 bases, and 3 bases stayed unmatched. CDR3 coding DNA: TGTGCCAGCAGCCCAGGGGGTTCCAAAAACATTCAGTACTTC. Translation gives CASSPGGSKNIQYF.

The table lists this clone with a count of one. This chain links TRBV19 with TRBJ2-2; D is unresolved. Trimming removed 6 bases from V and 3 bases from J, with 11 bases in between. Germline V gives CDR1 LNHDA, CDR2 SQIVND (reference sequence). This CDR3 contains 14 residues. This CDR3 reads CASRVVSDTGELFF. The CDR3 DNA sequence: TGTGCCAGTAGGGTTGTATCGGACACCGGGGAGCTGTTTTTT.

The chain joins TRBV2 to TRBJ2-5, with TRBD2 matching over 14 bases. The CDR3 is 15 residues long. Germline V lookup: CDR1 SNHLY, CDR2 FYNNEI. V shed 7 bases, J shed 5 bases, and the junction held 6 bases outside the gene matches. The CDR3 reads CASTPGTSGGETQYF. The CDR3 DNA follows: TGTGCCAGCACCCCGGGGACTAGCGGGGGTGAGACCCAGTACTTC. The variable domain in full, with the rest retrieved from reference TRBV2 and TRBJ2-5, is EPEVTQTPSHQVTQMGQEVILRCVPISNHLYFYWYRQILGQKVEFLVSFYNNEISEKSEIFDDQFSVERPDGSNFTLKIRSTKLEDSAMYFCASTPGTSGGETQYFGPGTRLLVL.

The chain links TRBV7-9 to TRBJ2-3, with 8 bases fitting TRBD1. This CDR3 is built from 15 residues. Per the germline V gene, CDR1 is SEHNR and CDR2 is FQNEAQ (reference sequence). The ends lost 3 bases at V and 2 bases at J; junction bases unmatched: 4. CDR3 sequence: CASSFAGQATDTQYF. DNA for the CDR3: TGTGCCAGCAGCTTCGCGGGACAGGCCACAGATACGCAGTATTTT.

This clone was detected once. The chain has TRBV10-3 and TRBJ1-1; 11 bases are shared with TRBD1. The germline V gene has CDR1 ENHRY and CDR2 SYGVKD. The CDR3 totals 15 residues. V lost 4 bases, J lost 6 bases, and 7 bases stayed unmatched. This CDR3 reads CAISAPGQGEAEAFF. The CDR3, as DNA: TGTGCCATCAGTGCACCGGGACAGGGGGAGGCTGAAGCTTTCTTT.